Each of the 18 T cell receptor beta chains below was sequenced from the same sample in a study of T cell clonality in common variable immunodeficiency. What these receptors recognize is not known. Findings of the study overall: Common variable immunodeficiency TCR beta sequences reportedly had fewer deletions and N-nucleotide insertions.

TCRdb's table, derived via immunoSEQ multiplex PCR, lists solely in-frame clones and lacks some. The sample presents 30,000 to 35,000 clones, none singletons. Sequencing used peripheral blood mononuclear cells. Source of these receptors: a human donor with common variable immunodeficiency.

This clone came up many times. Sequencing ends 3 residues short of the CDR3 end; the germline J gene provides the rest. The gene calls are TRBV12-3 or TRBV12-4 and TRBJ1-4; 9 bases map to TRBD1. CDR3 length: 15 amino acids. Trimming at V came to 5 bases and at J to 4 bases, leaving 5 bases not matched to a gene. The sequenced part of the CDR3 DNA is TGTGCCAGCAGTCGGGGGACAGGGCATAATGAAAAA. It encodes CASSRGTGHNEK. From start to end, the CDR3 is CASSRGTGHNEKLFF.

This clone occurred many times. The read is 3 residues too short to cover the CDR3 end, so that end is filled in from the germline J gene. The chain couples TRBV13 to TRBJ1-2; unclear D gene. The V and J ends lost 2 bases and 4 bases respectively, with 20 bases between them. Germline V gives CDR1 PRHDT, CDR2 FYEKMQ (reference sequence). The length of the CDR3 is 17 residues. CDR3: CASSLPSPEHTFYGYTF. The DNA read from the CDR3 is TGTGCCAGCAGCTTACCCTCGCCTGAACACACCTTCTATGGC.

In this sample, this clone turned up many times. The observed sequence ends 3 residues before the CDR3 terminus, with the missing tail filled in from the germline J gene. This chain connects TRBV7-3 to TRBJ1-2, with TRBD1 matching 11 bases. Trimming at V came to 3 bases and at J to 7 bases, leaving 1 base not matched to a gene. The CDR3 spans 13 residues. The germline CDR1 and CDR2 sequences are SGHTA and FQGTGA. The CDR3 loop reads CASSFGQGAGYTF. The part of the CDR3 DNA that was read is TGTGCCAGCAGCTTCGGACAGGGGGCTGGC.

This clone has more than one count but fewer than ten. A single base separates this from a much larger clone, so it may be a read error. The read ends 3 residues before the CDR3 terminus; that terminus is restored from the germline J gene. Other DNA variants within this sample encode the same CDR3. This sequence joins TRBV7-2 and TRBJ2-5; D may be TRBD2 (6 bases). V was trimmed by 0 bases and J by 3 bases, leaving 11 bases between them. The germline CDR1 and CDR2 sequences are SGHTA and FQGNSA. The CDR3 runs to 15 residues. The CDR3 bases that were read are TGTGCCAGCAGCTTAGCGTCCCGGGGGAAAGAGACC. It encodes CASSLASRGKET. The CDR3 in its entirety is CASSLASRGKETQYF.

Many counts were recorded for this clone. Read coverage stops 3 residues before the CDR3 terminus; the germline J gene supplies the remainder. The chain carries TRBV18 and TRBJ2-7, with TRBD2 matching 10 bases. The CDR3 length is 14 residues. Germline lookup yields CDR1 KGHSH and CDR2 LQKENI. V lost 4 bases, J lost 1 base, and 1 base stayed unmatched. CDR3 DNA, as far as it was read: TGTGCCAGCTCACAGGGACTAGCGTCCTACGAG. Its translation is CASSQGLASYE. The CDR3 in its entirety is CASSQGLASYEQYF. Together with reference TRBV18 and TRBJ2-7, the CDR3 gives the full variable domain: NAGVMQNPRHLVRRRGQEARLRCSPMKGHSHVYWYRQLPEEGLKFMVYLQKENIIDESGMPKERFSAEFPKEGPSILRIQQVVRGDSAAYFCASSQGLASYEQYFGPGTRLTVT.

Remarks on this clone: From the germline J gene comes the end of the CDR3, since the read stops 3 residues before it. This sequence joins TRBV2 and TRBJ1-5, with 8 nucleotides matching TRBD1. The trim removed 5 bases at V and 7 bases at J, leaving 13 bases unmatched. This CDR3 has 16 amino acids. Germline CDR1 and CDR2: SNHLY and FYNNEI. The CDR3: CASSRLTGAPKQPQHF. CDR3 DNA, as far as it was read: TGTGCCAGCAGTAGATTGACAGGGGCCCCAAAGCAGCCC.

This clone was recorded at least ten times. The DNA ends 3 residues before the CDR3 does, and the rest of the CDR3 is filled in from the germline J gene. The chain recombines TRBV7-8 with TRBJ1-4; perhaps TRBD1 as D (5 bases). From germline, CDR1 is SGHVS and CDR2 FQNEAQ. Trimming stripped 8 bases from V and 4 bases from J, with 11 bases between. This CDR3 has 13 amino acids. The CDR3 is CASRGDLNEKLFF. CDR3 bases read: TGTGCCAGCCGGGGGGACCTTAATGAAAAA.

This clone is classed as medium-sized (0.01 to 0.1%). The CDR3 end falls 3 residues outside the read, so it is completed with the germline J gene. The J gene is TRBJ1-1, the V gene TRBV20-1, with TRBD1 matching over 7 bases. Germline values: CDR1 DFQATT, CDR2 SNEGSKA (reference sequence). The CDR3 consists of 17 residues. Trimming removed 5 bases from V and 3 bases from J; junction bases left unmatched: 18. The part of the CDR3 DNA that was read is TGCAGTGCTCGCAGACAGGGTCTAGGACGTCGGTACACTGAA. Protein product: CSARRQGLGRRYTE. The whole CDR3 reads CSARRQGLGRRYTEAFF.

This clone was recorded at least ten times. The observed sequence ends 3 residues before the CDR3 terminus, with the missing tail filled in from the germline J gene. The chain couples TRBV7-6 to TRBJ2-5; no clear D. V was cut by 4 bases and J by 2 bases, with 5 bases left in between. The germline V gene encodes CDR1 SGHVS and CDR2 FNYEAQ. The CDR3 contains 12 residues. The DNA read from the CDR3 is TGTGCCAGCAGCTCCGGTCAAGAGACC. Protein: CASSSGQET. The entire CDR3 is CASSSGQETQYF.

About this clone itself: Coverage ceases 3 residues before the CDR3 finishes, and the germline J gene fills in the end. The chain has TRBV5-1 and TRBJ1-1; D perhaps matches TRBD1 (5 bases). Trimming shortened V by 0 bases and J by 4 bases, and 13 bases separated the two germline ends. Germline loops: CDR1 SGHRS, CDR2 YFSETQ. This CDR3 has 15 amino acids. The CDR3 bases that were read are TGCGCCAGCAGCTTGGAGGGGCGGGGATTCACTGAA. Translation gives CASSLEGRGFTE. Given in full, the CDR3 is CASSLEGRGFTEAFF.

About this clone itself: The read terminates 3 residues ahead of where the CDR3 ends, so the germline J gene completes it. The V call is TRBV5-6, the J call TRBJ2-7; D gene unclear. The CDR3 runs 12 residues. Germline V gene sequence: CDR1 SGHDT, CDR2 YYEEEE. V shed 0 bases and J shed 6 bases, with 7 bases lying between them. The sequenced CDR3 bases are TGTGCCAGCAGCTTGGGGCAGTCCGAG. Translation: CASSLGQSE. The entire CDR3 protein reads CASSLGQSEQYF.

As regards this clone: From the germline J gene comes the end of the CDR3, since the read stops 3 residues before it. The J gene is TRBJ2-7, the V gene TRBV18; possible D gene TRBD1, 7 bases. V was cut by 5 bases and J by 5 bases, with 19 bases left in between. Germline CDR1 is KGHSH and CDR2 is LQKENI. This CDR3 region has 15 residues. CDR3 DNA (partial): TGTGCCAGCTCAACGAGCTTTGGAGGGGGCAACGAG. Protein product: CASSTSFGGGNE. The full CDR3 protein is CASSTSFGGGNEQYF.

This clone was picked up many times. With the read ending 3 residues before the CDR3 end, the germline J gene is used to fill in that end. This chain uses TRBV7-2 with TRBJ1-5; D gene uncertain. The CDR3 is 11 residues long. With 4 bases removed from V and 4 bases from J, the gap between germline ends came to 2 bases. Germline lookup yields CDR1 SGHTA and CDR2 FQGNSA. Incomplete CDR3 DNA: TGTGCCAGCAGCTCAAATCAGCCC. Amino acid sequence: CASSSNQP. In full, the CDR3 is CASSSNQPQHF.

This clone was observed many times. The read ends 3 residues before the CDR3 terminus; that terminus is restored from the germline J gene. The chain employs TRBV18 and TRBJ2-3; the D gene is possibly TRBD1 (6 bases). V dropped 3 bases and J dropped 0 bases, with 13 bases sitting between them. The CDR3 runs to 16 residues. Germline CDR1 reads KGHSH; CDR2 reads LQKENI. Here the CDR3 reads CASSPGQTPSTDTQYF. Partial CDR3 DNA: TGTGCCAGCTCACCGGGACAAACCCCTAGCACAGATACG.

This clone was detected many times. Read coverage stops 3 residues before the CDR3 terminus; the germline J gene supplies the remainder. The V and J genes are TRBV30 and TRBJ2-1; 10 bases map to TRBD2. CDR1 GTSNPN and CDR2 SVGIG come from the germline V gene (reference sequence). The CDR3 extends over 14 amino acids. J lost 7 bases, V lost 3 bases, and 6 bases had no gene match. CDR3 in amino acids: CAWRRQREGNEQFF. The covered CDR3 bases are TGTGCCTGGAGAAGGCAGCGGGAGGGGAATGAG.

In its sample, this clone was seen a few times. The CDR3 sequence is CAWSKGGGTEAFF. The covered CDR3 bases are TGTGCCTGGAGTAAAGGGGGCGGGACTGAA. The chain carries TRBV19 and TRBJ1-1, with 7 bases matching TRBD1. The read halts 3 residues ahead of the CDR3 end, with the missing end drawn from the germline J gene. This CDR3 contains 13 residues. V lost 11 bases to trimming and J lost 5 bases; unmatched junction nucleotides: 11. Germline-derived CDR1 and CDR2 are LNHDA and SQIVND (reference sequence).

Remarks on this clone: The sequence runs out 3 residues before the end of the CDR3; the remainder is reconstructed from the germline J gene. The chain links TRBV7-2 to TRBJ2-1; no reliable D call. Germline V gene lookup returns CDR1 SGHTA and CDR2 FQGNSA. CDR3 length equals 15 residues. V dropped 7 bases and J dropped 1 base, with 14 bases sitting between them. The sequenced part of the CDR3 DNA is TGTGCCAGCACCGTTAACACTATATCCTACAATGAG. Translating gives CASTVNTISYNE. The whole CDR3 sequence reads CASTVNTISYNEQFF. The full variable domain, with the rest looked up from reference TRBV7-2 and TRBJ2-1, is GAGVSQSPSNKVTEKGKDVELRCDPISGHTALYWYRQSLGQGLEFLIYFQGNSAPDKSGLPSDRFSAERTGGSVSTLTIQRTQQEDSAVYLCASTVNTISYNEQFFGPGTRLTVL.

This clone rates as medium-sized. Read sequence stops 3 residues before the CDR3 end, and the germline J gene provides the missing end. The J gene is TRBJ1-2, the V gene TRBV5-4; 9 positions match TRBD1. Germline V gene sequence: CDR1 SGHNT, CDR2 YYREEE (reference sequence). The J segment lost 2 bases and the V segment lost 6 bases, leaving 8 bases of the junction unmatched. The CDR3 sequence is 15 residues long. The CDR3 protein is CASTRDRARNYGYTF. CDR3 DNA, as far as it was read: TGTGCCAGCACCCGGGACAGGGCGCGGAACTATGGC.